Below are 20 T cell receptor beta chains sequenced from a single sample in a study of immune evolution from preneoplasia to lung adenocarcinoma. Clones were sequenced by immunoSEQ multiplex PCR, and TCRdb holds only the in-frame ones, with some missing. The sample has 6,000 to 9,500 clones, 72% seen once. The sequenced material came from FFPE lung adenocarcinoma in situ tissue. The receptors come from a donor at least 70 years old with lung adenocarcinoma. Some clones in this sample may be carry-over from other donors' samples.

In DNA form, the CDR3 reads TGTGCCATCAGTGAAGGAGGCAGGCGGGACACAGATACGCAGTATTTT. As protein: CAISEGGRRDTDTQYF. The chain links TRBV10-3 to TRBJ2-3; maybe TRBD2 (6 bases). CDR3 length: 16 amino acids. V was cut by 3 bases and J by 2 bases, with 15 bases left in between. Germline V gives CDR1 ENHRY, CDR2 SYGVKD.

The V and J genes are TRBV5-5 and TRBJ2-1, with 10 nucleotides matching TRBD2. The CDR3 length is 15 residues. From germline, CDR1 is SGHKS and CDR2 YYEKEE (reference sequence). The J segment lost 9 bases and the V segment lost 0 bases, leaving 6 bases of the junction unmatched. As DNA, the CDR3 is TGTGCCAGCAGCTTGGGTTCTAGCGGGAGTGGTGAGCAGTTCTTC. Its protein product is CASSLGSSGSGEQFF.

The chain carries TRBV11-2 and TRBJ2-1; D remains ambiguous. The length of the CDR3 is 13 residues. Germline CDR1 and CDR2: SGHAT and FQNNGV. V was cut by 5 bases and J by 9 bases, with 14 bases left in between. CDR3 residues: CASSVDDKGEQFF. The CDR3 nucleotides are TGTGCCAGCAGCGTCGACGACAAGGGTGAGCAGTTCTTC.

CDR3 residues: CASRTGTADHEQYF. CDR3 sequence (DNA): TGTGCCAGCAGGACCGGGACAGCGGACCACGAGCAGTACTTC. The chain has TRBV2 and TRBJ2-7, with 7 positions matching TRBD1. In germline, CDR1 is SNHLY, CDR2 FYNNEI. The CDR3 is 14 amino acids. Germline trimming cut 6 bases from V and 5 bases from J; bases unmatched to any gene: 10.

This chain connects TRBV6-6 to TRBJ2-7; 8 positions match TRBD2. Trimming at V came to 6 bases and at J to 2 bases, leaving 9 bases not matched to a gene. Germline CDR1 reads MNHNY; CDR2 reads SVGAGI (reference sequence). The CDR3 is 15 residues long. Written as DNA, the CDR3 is TGTGCCAGCAGCCGCGGACTAGCTTTCACCTACGAGCAGTACTTC. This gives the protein CASSRGLAFTYEQYF.

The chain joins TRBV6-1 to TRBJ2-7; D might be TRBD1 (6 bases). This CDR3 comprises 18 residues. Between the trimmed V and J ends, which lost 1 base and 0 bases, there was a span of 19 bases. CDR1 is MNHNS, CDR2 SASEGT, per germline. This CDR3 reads CASSEVYGGQGSSYEQYF. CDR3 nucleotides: TGTGCCAGCAGTGAAGTTTATGGCGGGCAGGGGAGCTCCTACGAGCAGTACTTC.

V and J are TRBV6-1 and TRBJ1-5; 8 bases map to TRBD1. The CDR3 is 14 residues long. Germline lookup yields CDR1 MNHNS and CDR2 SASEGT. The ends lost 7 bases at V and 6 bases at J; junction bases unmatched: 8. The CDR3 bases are TGTGCCAGCACCAACCCAGGGGGCGGTCAGCCCCAGCATTTT. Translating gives CASTNPGGGQPQHF.

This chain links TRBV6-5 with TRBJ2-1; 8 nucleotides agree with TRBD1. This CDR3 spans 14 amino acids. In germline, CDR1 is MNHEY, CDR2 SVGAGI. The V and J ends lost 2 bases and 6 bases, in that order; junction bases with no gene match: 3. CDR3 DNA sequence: TGTGCCAGCAGTTACAGGGACAGGAGCAATGAGCAGTTCTTC. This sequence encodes CASSYRDRSNEQFF.

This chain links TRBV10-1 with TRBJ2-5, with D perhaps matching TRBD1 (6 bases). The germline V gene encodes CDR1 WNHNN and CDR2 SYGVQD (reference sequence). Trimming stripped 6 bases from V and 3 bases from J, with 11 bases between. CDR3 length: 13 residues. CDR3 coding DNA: TGCGCCAGCAGCGAGGGGGTCGAAGAGACCCAGTACTTC. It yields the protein CASSEGVEETQYF.

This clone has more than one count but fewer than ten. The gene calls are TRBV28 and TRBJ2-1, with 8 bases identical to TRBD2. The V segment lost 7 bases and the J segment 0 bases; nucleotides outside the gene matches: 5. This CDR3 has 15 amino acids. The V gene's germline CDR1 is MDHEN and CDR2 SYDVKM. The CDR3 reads CASKGAGGSYNEQFF. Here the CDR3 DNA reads TGTGCCAGCAAAGGGGCGGGGGGCTCCTACAATGAGCAGTTCTTC.

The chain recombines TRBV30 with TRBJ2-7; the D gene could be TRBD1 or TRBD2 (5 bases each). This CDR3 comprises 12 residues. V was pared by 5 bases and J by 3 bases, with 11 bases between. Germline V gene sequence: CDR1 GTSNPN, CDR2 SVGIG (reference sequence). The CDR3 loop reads CAWRDGNYEQYF. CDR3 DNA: TGTGCCTGGCGGGACGGGAACTACGAGCAGTACTTC.

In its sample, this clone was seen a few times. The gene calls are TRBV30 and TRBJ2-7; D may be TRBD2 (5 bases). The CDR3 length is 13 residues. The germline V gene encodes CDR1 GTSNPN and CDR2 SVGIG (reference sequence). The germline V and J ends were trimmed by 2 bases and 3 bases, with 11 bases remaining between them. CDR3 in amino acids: CAWSIGLNYEQYF. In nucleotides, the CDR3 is TGTGCCTGGAGTATAGGACTTAACTACGAGCAGTACTTC.

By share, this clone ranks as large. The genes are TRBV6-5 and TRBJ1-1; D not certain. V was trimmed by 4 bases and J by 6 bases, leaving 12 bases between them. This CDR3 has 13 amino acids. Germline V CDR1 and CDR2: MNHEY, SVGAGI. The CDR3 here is CASSSGPRAEAFF. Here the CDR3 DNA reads TGTGCCAGCAGTTCCGGGCCGCGGGCTGAAGCTTTCTTT.

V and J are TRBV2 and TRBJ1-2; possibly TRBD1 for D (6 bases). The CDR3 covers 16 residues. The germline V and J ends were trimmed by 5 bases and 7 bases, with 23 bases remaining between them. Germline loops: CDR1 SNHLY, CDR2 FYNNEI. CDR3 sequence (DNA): TGTGCCAGCAGTCGAGGGAGTGACAGGCGGAGGGGTGGCTACACCTTC. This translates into CASSRGSDRRRGGYTF.

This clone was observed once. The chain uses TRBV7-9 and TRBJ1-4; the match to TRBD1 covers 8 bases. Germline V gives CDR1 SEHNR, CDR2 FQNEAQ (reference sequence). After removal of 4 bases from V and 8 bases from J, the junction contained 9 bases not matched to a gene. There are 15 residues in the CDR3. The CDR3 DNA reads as TGTGCCAGCAGCTACCGGACAGGGAGTTACGAAAAACTGTTTTTT. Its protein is CASSYRTGSYEKLFF.

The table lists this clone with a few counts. In DNA, the CDR3 is TGTGCCTGGAGTGTAGGGGGGCGACCCTCTGGGGCCAACGTCCTGACTTTC. Its protein product is CAWSVGGRPSGANVLTF. The chain joins TRBV30 to TRBJ2-6, with D possibly being TRBD1 or TRBD2 (6 bases each). V was trimmed by 0 bases and J by 0 bases, leaving 12 bases between them. Germline-derived CDR1 and CDR2 are GTSNPN and SVGIG (reference sequence). CDR3 length: 17 residues.

The CDR3 bases are TGTGCCAGCAGTTACGCCCAGCGGGGGGGCACAGATACGCAGTATTTT. Residues: CASSYAQRGGTDTQYF. The chain joins TRBV6-6 to TRBJ2-3, with 9 bases aligning to TRBD2. The CDR3 consists of 16 residues. CDR1 and CDR2 from the germline V gene are MNHNY and SVGAGI (reference sequence). With 2 bases clipped from V and 1 base from J, the junction kept 4 bases outside the gene matches.

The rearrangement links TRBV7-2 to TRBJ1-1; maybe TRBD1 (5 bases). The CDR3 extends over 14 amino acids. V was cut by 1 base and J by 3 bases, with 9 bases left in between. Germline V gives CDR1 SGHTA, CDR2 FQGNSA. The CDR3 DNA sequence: TGTGCCAGCAGCTTAGTGGGGGTCTACACTGAAGCTTTCTTT. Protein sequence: CASSLVGVYTEAFF. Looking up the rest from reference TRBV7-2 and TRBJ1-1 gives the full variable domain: GAGVSQSPSNKVTEKGKDVELRCDPISGHTALYWYRQSLGQGLEFLIYFQGNSAPDKSGLPSDRFSAERTGGSVSTLTIQRTQQEDSAVYLCASSLVGVYTEAFFGQGTRLTVV.

The CDR3 loop is CASSETHRVSEAFF. Written as DNA, the CDR3 is TGTGCCAGCAGCGAGACCCACAGGGTCTCGGAAGCTTTCTTT. V is TRBV6-5 and J is TRBJ1-1; perhaps TRBD1 as D (6 bases). The germline gives CDR1 MNHEY, CDR2 SVGAGI. Trimming pared 6 bases from V and 8 bases from J, leaving 19 bases between. The CDR3 contains 14 residues.

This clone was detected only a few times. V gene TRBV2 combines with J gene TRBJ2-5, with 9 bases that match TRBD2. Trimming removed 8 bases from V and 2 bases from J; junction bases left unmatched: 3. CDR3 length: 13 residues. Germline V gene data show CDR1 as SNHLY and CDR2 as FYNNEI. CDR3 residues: CASRLAAQETQYF. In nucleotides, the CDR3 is TGTGCCAGCCGACTAGCGGCTCAAGAGACCCAGTACTTC.